This T cell receptor beta chain was found in a study of control samples from healthy donors and cancer patients. Produced via immunoSEQ multiplex PCR; TCRdb's table is partial and in-frame only. Found here are around 68,000 clones, approximately 80% of them singletons; the top ten hold around 3%. This clone was recorded once. This CDR3 is built from 11 residues. The ends were cut back, 3 bases at V and 13 bases at J, with 12 bases in the middle. The V gene's germline CDR1 is LGHDT and CDR2 YNNKEL (reference sequence). The origin of this receptor is a woman between 50 and 59 years old with lung cancer. The V gene is TRBV3-1 (or the pseudogene TRBV3-2), the J gene TRBJ1-1; no definite D call. Material for sequencing was PBMCs. The CDR3 sequence is CASSQGFTGFF. The CDR3 DNA follows: TGTGCCAGCAGCCAGGGGTTCACGGGTTTCTTT.